The clone carrying this TCR beta chain was observed a single time. This specimen comes from a study of T cell changes during pregnancy in multiple sclerosis. The V gene's germline CDR1 is SNHLY and CDR2 FYNNEI. CDR3 size: 15 residues. With V trimmed by 5 bases and J by 2 bases, 2 bases remained unmatched. This table comes from immunoSEQ multiplex PCR, and its TCRdb copy is limited to in-frame clones, with some not included. The data hold over 25,000 clones, with almost 90% observed a single time. The TCR comes from a female donor with multiple sclerosis, enrolled in a pregnancy study. This sequence joins TRBV2 and TRBJ2-1; 11 positions match TRBD2. Sequencing was performed on CD8+ T cells from peripheral blood mononuclear cells, taken in the second trimester of pregnancy. The CDR3 reads CASSLAGGTYNEQFF. The CDR3 DNA follows: TGTGCCAGCAGTCTAGCGGGGGGTACCTACAATGAGCAGTTCTTC.